This T cell receptor (beta chain) was identified in a study of blood T cell repertoires in COVID-19. The wider study: Collection of acute and convalescent COVID-19 samples took place in the United States, Italy and Spain.

Deletions cut 6 bases from V and 11 bases from J, with 16 bases between. This CDR3 region has 11 residues. Germline-derived CDR1 and CDR2 are SQVTM and ANQGSEA. Recruited during active infection, patients (from Seattle) were subsequently followed longitudinally. Authors' analysis steps: Estimated nucleated cell counts came from reference gene primer amplification. Sequenced by immunoSEQ multiplex PCR; TCRdb stores in-frame clones only, minus some. V and J calls and clone size are those listed in that table; D and trimming were worked out from the DNA. The data hold 150,000 to 200,000 clones, with around 86% observed a single time.

This rearrangement joins TRBV29-1 to TRBJ1-1; possibly TRBD1 for D (6 bases). The receptor comes from a woman in her seventies with COVID-19, enrolled during active disease. Sequenced material: peripheral blood. CDR3 sequence reads: CSVGEGTGAFF. As DNA, the CDR3 is TGCAGCGTCGGGGAGGGTACAGGGGCTTTCTTT.